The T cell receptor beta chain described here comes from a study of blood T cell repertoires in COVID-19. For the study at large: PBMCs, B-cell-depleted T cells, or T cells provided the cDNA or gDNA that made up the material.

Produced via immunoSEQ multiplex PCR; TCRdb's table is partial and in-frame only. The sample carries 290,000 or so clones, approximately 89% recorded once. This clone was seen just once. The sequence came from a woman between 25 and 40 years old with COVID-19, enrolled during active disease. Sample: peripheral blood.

The CDR3 DNA sequence: TGTGCCAGCAGTCTGACCCTCGGAGGTGCGTTCTTC. This sequence encodes CASSLTLGGAFF. The chain carries TRBV12-3 or TRBV12-4 and TRBJ2-1, with a weak D call TRBD2 (5 bases). The CDR3 is made up of 12 amino acids. V lost 5 bases and J 15 bases, leaving 17 bases between the germline ends.